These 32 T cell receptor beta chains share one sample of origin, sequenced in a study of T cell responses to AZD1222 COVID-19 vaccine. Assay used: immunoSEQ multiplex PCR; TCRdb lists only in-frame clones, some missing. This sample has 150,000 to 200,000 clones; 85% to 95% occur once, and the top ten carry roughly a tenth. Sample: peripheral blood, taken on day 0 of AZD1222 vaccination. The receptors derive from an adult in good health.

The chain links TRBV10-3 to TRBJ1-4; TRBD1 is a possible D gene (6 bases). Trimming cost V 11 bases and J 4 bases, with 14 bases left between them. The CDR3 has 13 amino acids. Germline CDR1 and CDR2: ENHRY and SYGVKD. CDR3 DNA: TGTGCCTCGAGACAGGTCCTTAATGAAAAACTGTTTTTT. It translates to CASRQVLNEKLFF.

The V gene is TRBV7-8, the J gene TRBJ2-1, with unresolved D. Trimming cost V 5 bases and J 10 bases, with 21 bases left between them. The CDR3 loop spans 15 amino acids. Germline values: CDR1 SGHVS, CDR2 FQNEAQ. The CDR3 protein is CASSLNALGTQEQFF. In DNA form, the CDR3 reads TGTGCCAGCAGCCTAAACGCACTGGGCACCCAGGAGCAGTTCTTC. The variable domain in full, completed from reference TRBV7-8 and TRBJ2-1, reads GAGVSQSPRYKVAKRGQDVALRCDPISGHVSLFWYQQALGQGPEFLTYFQNEAQLDKSGLPSDRFFAERPEGSVSTLKIQRTQQEDSAVYLCASSLNALGTQEQFFGPGTRLTVL.

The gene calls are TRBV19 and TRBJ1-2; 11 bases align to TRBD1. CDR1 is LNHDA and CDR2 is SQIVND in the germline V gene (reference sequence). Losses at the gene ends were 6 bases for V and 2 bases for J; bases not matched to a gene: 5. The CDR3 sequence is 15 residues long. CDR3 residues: CASRTGTGGNYGYTF. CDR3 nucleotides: TGTGCCAGTAGGACCGGGACAGGGGGAAACTATGGCTACACCTTC. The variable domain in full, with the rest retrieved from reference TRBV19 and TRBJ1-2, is DGGITQSPKYLFRKEGQNVTLSCEQNLNHDAMYWYRQDPGQGLRLIYYSQIVNDFQKGDIAEGYSVSREKKESFPLTVTSAQKNPTAFYLCASRTGTGGNYGYTFGSGTRLTVV.

The CDR3 loop is CASSPDPTNTEAFF. The CDR3, as DNA: TGCGCCAGCAGCCCTGACCCGACGAACACTGAAGCTTTCTTT. The V gene is TRBV5-1, the J gene TRBJ1-1; D is unclear. V was pared by 4 bases and J by 1 base, with 11 bases between. The germline gives CDR1 SGHRS, CDR2 YFSETQ. The CDR3 is 14 amino acids.

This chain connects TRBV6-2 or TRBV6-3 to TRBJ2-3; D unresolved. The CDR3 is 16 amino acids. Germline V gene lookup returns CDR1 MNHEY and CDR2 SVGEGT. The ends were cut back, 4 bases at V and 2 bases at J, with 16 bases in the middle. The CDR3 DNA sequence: TGTGCCAGCAGTTTTCCGAAAGTCCTTCACACAGATACGCAGTATTTT. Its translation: CASSFPKVLHTDTQYF.

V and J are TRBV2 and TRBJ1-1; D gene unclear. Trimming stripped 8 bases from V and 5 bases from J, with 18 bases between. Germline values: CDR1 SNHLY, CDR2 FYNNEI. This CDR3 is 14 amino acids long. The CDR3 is CASFDPIDATEAFF. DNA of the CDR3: TGTGCCAGCTTTGATCCTATCGACGCAACTGAAGCTTTCTTT. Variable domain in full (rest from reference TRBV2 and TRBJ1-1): EPEVTQTPSHQVTQMGQEVILRCVPISNHLYFYWYRQILGQKVEFLVSFYNNEISEKSEIFDDQFSVERPDGSNFTLKIRSTKLEDSAMYFCASFDPIDATEAFFGQGTRLTVV.

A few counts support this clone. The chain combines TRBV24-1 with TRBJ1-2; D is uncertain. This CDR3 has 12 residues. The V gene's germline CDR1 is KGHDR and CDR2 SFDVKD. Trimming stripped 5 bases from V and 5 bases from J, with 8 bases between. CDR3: CATSAGEYGYTF. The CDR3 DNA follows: TGTGCCACCAGTGCCGGGGAGTATGGCTACACCTTC.

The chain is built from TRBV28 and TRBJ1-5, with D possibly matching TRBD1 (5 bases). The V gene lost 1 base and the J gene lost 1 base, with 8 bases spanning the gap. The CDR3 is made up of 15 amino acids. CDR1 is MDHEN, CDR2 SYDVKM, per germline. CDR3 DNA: TGTGCCAGCAGTTTATTAGACAGAAGCAATCAGCCCCAGCATTTT. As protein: CASSLLDRSNQPQHF.

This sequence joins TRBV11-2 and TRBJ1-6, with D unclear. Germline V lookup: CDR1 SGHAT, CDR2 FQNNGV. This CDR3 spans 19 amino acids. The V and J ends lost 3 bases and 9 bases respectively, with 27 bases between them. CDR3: CASSFSPREGFGKLSPLHF. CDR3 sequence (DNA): TGTGCCAGCAGCTTCTCCCCCCGGGAAGGTTTTGGGAAGCTTTCACCCCTCCACTTT. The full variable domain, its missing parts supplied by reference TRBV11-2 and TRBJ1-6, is EAGVAQSPRYKIIEKRQSVAFWCNPISGHATLYWYQQILGQGPKLLIQFQNNGVVDDSQLPKDRFSAERLKGVDSTLKIQPAKLEDSAVYLCASSFSPREGFGKLSPLHFGNGTRLTVT.

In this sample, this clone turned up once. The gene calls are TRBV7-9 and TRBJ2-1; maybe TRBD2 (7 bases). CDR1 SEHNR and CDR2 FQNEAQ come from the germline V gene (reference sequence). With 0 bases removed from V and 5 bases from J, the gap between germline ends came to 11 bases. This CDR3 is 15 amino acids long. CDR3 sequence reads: CASSLAGGAHNEQFF. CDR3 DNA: TGTGCCAGCAGCTTAGCGGGGGGGGCCCACAATGAGCAGTTCTTC.

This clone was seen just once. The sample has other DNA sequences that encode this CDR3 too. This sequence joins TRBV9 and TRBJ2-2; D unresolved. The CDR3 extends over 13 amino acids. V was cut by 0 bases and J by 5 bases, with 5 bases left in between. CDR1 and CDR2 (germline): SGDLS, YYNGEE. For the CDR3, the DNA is TGTGCCAGCAGCGTAGTGGGGACCGGGGAGCTGTTTTTT. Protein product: CASSVVGTGELFF.

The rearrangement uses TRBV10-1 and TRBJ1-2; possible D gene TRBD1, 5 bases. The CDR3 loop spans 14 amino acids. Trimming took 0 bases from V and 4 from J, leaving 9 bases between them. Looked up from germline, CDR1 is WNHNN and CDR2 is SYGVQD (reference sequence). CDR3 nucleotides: TGCGCCAGCAGTGAGTCGAACCAGGGCTATGGCTACACCTTC. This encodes CASSESNQGYGYTF.

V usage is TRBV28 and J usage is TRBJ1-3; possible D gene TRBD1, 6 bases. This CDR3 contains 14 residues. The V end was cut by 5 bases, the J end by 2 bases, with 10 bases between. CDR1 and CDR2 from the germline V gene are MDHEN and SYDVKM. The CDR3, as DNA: TGTGCCAGCAGTAGGAGGGGGGCTGGAAACACCATATATTTT. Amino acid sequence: CASSRRGAGNTIYF.

The CDR3 spells CASSVTGGSYEQYF. CDR3 coding DNA: TGTGCCAGTAGCGTTACAGGGGGCAGCTACGAGCAGTACTTC. V is TRBV19 and J is TRBJ2-7, with TRBD1 identical over 9 bases. The CDR3 loop spans 14 amino acids. Germline V gives CDR1 LNHDA, CDR2 SQIVND (reference sequence). V gave up 6 bases and J gave up 3 bases; unmatched junction bases: 6.

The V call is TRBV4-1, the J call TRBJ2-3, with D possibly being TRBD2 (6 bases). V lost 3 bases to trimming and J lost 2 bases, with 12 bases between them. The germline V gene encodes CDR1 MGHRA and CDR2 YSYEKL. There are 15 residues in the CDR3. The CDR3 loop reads CASSQAGRLTDTQYF. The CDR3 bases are TGCGCCAGCAGCCAGGCGGGACGCCTCACAGATACGCAGTATTTT.

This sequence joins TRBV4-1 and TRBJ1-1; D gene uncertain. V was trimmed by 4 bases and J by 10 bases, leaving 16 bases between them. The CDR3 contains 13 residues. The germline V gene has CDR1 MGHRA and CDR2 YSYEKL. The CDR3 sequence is CASSLQFESLAFF. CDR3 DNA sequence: TGCGCCAGCAGCCTTCAATTTGAGAGTCTAGCTTTCTTT.

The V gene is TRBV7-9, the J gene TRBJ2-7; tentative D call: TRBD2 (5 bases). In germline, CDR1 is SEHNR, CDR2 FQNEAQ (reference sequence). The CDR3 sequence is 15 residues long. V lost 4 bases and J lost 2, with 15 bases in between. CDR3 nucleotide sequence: TGTGCCAGCAGCTCCGGGGAAGCGAGCCCCTACGAGCAGTACGTC. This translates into CASSSGEASPYEQYV.

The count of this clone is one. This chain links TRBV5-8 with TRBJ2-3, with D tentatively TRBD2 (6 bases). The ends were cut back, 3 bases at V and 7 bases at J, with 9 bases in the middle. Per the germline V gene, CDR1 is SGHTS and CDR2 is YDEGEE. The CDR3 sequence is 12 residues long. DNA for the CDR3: TGTGCCAGCAGCTGGGGGAGGAATACGCAGTATTTT. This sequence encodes CASSWGRNTQYF.

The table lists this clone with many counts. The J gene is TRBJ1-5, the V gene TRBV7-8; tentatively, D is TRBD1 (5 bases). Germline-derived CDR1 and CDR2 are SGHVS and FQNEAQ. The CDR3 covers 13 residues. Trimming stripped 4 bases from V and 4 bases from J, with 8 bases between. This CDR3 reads CASSWGVNQPQHF. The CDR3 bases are TGTGCCAGCAGCTGGGGCGTGAATCAGCCCCAGCATTTT. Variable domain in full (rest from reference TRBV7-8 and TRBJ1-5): GAGVSQSPRYKVAKRGQDVALRCDPISGHVSLFWYQQALGQGPEFLTYFQNEAQLDKSGLPSDRFFAERPEGSVSTLKIQRTQQEDSAVYLCASSWGVNQPQHFGDGTRLSIL.

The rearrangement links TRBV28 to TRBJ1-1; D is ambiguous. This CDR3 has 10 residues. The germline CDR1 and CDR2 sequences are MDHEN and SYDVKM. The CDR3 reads CASGGTEAFF. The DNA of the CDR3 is TGTGCTTCCGGCGGAACTGAAGCTTTCTTT.

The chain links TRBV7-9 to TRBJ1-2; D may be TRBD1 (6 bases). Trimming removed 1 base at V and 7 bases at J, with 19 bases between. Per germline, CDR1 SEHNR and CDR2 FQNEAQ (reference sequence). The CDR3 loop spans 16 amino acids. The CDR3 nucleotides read TGTGCCAGCAGCTTAGGTACAGGGAAGCTCTCAGCTGGCTACACCTTC. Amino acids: CASSLGTGKLSAGYTF.

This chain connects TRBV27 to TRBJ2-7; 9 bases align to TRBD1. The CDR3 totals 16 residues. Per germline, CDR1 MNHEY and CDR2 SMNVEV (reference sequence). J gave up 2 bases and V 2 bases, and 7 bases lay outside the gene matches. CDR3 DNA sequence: TGTGCCAGCAGTTTAGACCGGACAGGGGTGACCTACGAGCAGTACTTC. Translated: CASSLDRTGVTYEQYF.

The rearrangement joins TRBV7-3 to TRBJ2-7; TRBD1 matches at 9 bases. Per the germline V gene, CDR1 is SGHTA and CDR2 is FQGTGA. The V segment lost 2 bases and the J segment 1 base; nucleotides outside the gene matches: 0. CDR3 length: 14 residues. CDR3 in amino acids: CASSLGTGSYEQYV. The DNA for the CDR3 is TGTGCCAGCAGCTTAGGGACAGGGTCCTACGAGCAGTACGTC.

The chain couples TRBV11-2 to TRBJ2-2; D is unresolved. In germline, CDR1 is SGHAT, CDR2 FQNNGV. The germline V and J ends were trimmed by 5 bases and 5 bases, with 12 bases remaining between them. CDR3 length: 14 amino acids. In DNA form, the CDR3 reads TGTGCCAGCAGCGCCCTGGCTAGAACCGGGGAGCTGTTTTTT. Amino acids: CASSALARTGELFF.

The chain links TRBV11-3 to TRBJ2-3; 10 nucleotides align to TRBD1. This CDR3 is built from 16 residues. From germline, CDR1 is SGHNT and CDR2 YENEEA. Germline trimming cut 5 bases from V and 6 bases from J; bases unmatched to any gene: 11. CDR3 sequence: CASSPSGTGAVDTQYF. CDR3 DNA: TGTGCCAGCAGCCCGAGCGGGACAGGGGCGGTTGATACGCAGTATTTT. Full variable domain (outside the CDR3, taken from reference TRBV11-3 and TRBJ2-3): EAGVVQSPRYKIIEKKQPVAFWCNPISGHNTLYWYLQNLGQGPELLIRYENEEAVDDSQLPKDRFSAERLKGVDSTLKIQPAELGDSAVYLCASSPSGTGAVDTQYFGPGTRLTVL.

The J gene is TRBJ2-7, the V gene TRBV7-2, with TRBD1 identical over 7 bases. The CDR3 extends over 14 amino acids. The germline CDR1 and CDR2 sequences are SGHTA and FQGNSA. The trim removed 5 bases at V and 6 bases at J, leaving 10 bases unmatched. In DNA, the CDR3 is TGTGCCAGCAGCCAAGACAGGGCCGCCGCCGAGCAGTACTTC. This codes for CASSQDRAAAEQYF. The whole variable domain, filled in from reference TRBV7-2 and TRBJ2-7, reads GAGVSQSPSNKVTEKGKDVELRCDPISGHTALYWYRQSLGQGLEFLIYFQGNSAPDKSGLPSDRFSAERTGGSVSTLTIQRTQQEDSAVYLCASSQDRAAAEQYFGPGTRLTVT.

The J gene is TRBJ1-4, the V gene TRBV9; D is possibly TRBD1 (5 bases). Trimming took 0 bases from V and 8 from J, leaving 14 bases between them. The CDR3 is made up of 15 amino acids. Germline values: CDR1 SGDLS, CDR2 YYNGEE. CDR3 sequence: CASSVDGGEWEKLFF. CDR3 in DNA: TGTGCCAGCAGCGTAGATGGGGGAGAGTGGGAAAAACTGTTTTTT.

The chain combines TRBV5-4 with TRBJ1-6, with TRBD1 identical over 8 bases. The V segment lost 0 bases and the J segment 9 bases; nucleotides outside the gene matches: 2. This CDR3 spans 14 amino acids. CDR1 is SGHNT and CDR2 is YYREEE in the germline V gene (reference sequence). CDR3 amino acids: CASSLEQGGSPLHF. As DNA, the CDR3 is TGTGCCAGCAGCTTGGAACAGGGGGGTTCACCCCTCCACTTT.

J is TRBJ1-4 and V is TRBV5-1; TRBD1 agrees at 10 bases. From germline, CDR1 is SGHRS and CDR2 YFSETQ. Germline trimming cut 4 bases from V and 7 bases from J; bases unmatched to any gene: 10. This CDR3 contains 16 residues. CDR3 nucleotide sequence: TGCGCCAGCAGCATAGACGCCGGGACAGGGGTTGAAAAACTGTTTTTT. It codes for CASSIDAGTGVEKLFF. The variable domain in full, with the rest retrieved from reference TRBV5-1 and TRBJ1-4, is KAGVTQTPRYLIKTRGQQVTLSCSPISGHRSVSWYQQTPGQGLQFLFEYFSETQRNKGNFPGRFSGRQFSNSRSEMNVSTLELGDSALYLCASSIDAGTGVEKLFFGSGTQLSVL.

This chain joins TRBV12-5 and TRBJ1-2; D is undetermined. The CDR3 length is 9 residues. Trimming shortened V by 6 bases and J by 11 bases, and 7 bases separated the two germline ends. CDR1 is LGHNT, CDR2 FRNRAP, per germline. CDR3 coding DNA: TGTGCTAGTGGCCCGAGGTACACCTTC. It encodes CASGPRYTF.

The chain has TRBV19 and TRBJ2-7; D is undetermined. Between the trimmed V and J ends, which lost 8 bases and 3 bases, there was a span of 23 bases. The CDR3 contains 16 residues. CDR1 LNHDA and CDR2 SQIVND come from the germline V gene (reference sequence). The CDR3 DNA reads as TGTGCCAGTGCCCTAGTGAGTAAGGGTCGGAACTACGAGCAGTACTTC. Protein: CASALVSKGRNYEQYF.

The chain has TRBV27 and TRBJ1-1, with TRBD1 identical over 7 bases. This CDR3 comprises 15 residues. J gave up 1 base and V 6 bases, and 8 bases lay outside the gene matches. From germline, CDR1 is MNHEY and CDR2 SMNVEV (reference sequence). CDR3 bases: TGTGCCAGCAGAGACCTAGGGGGCTGGAACACTGAAGCTTTCTTT. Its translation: CASRDLGGWNTEAFF.